This passage covers 9 T cell receptor beta chains from one sample sequenced in a study of blood T cells in healthy people across ages. Alongside a J-beta primer mix, a sample-barcoded 5' primer served in a second PCR lasting about 7 to 11 cycles. TCRdb re-derived calls from the 5' RACE reads in MiXCR, one entry per CDR3 protein. This table holds over 550,000 distinct CDR3 sequences, approximately 30% found once. Material for sequencing was blood. Every receptor here comes from a woman of 80 years or more in good health.

The V call is TRBV20-1, the J call TRBJ2-2, with 9 bases fitting TRBD2. The CDR3 contains 15 residues. The junction had 3 bases not matched to a gene; V was cut back by 3 bases and J by 1 base. CDR1 is DFQATT, CDR2 SNEGSKA, per germline (reference sequence). DNA for the CDR3: TGCAGTGCTAGGGGGACTAGCCAGAACACCGGGGAGCTGTTTTTT. Encoded protein: CSARGTSQNTGELFF.

This chain links TRBV7-2 with TRBJ2-7, with D tentatively TRBD1 or TRBD2 (5 bases each). V was trimmed by 4 bases and J by 3 bases, leaving 13 bases between them. CDR3 length equals 14 residues. CDR1 SGHTA and CDR2 FQGNSA come from the germline V gene. This CDR3 is CASSSRDGVYEQYF. The CDR3 nucleotides read TGTGCCAGCAGCTCCCGGGACGGGGTCTACGAGCAGTACTTC.

There are many counts of this clonotype. J is TRBJ1-1 and V is TRBV20-1, with D uncertain. Trimming cost V 0 bases and J 1 base, with 21 bases left between them. In germline, CDR1 is DFQATT, CDR2 SNEGSKA (reference sequence). This CDR3 comprises 18 residues. CDR3 sequence: CSARDQRGTLGRNTEAFF. CDR3 in DNA: TGCAGTGCTAGAGATCAGCGGGGAACCCTTGGGCGGAACACTGAAGCTTTCTTT.

In this sample, this clonotype turned up many times. This rearrangement joins TRBV2 to TRBJ1-2; the D gene is possibly TRBD1 (6 bases). Looked up from germline, CDR1 is SNHLY and CDR2 is FYNNEI. The CDR3 has 15 residues. The V end was cut by 1 base, the J end by 8 bases, with 17 bases between. The CDR3 loop is CASSEVRQGQSGYTF. The CDR3 bases are TGTGCCAGCAGTGAAGTCCGGCAGGGGCAAAGCGGCTACACCTTC.

Details on this clonotype: Just one base apart from a much larger clone, this may be a read error. V usage is TRBV2 and J usage is TRBJ1-6; D uncertain. The CDR3 consists of 12 residues. Germline CDR1 reads SNHLY; CDR2 reads FYNNEI. The CDR3 sequence: CANSEDDSPLHF. Written as DNA, the CDR3 is TGTGCCAACAGTGAGGACGACTCACCCCTCCACTTT.

This clonotype occurred a few times. With a much larger clone just one base away, this may be a read error. The chain has TRBV13 and TRBJ1-6, with D maybe TRBD1 (5 bases). CDR1 and CDR2 (germline): PRHDT, FYEKMQ (reference sequence). V was cut by 4 bases and J by 9 bases, with 13 bases left in between. The length of the CDR3 is 14 residues. The CDR3 region has the DNA TGTGCCAGCAGCTCACCGGGACGAAGTTCACCCCTCCACTTT. It yields the protein CASSSPGRSSPLHF.

Regarding this clonotype: Germline is not matched at one junction end, which may reflect a read error. The chain uses TRBV20-1 and TRBJ2-2, with D maybe TRBD2 (5 bases). Germline V gene lookup returns CDR1 DFQATT and CDR2 SNEGSKA (reference sequence). The CDR3 runs to 13 residues. The CDR3 loop is CSARRTNTGERFF. The CDR3 DNA reads as TGCAGTGCTAGACGGACGAACACCGGGGAGCGGTTTTTT.

CDR3 bases: TGTGCCAGCAGTTACTCGATAAGGGGGCAGGACGAAGCTTTCTTT. Encoded protein: CASSYSIRGQDEAFF. V and J are TRBV6-6 and TRBJ1-1, with 7 bases aligning to TRBD1. The germline gives CDR1 MNHNY, CDR2 SVGAGI (reference sequence). V gave up 0 bases and J gave up 8 bases; unmatched junction bases: 9. CDR3 length: 15 amino acids.

Only a few counts were recorded for this clonotype. The J gene is TRBJ1-4, the V gene TRBV5-1; D call uncertain. V was pared by 4 bases and J by 9 bases, with 19 bases between. The CDR3 spans 15 residues. Germline assignment: CDR1 SGHRS and CDR2 YFSETQ. The CDR3: CASSPEGSGSKKLFF. The CDR3 nucleotides read TGCGCCAGCAGCCCGGAGGGCAGTGGGAGTAAAAAACTGTTTTTT. The variable domain in full, completed from reference TRBV5-1 and TRBJ1-4, reads KAGVTQTPRYLIKTRGQQVTLSCSPISGHRSVSWYQQTPGQGLQFLFEYFSETQRNKGNFPGRFSGRQFSNSRSEMNVSTLELGDSALYLCASSPEGSGSKKLFFGSGTQLSVL.